The 20 T cell receptor beta chains presented below share a single source sample, sequenced in a study of blood T cell repertoires in COVID-19. Clones were sequenced by immunoSEQ multiplex PCR, and TCRdb holds only the in-frame ones, with some missing. The sample holds some 310,000 clones, roughly 89% seen once. What was sequenced was peripheral blood. The receptors derive from a woman aged 40 to 55 with COVID-19, enrolled during active disease.

The CDR3 reads CASSLTGKDEQYF. The CDR3 nucleotides read TGTGCCAGCAGCTTAACAGGGAAGGACGAGCAGTACTTC. The chain carries TRBV7-9 and TRBJ2-7, with D possibly matching TRBD1 (6 bases). The CDR3 spans 13 residues. V was cut by 2 bases and J by 5 bases, with 10 bases left in between. Germline V CDR1 and CDR2: SEHNR, FQNEAQ (reference sequence).

This chain uses TRBV28 with TRBJ2-7, with 9 bases matching TRBD1. CDR3 size: 16 residues. Germline CDR1 is MDHEN and CDR2 is SYDVKM. V shed 6 bases, J shed 1 base, and the junction held 10 bases outside the gene matches. The CDR3 coding sequence is TGTGCCAGCAGACCTGCGGGACAGGGCCTATCCTACGAGCAGTACTTC. This sequence encodes CASRPAGQGLSYEQYF.

This rearrangement joins TRBV10-2 to TRBJ1-2; D is perhaps TRBD1 (5 bases). Germline lookup yields CDR1 WSHSY and CDR2 SAAADI. Between the trimmed V and J ends, which lost 1 base and 3 bases, there was a span of 9 bases. The length of the CDR3 is 14 residues. CDR3 sequence reads: CASSEYEGDYGYTF. Here the CDR3 DNA reads TGCGCCAGCAGTGAGTACGAAGGGGACTATGGCTACACCTTC.

V is TRBV24-1 and J is TRBJ2-1, with a weak D call TRBD1 (5 bases). This CDR3 is built from 13 residues. Germline V gene lookup returns CDR1 KGHDR and CDR2 SFDVKD. Trimming took 7 bases from V and 8 from J, leaving 14 bases between them. CDR3 in DNA: TGTGCCACCAGGGATGGAGTAGGGGATGAGCAGTTCTTC. It specifies CATRDGVGDEQFF.

CDR3 sequence (DNA): TGTGCCAGCAGCCAAGAGCTCCGGGACAGGGTCTCCGGCTACACCTTC. Its protein is CASSQELRDRVSGYTF. The chain links TRBV3-1 (or the pseudogene TRBV3-2) to TRBJ1-2; 9 bases are a match to TRBD1. CDR1 LGHDT and CDR2 YNNKEL come from the germline V gene (reference sequence). The V segment lost 0 bases and the J segment 8 bases; nucleotides outside the gene matches: 10. This CDR3 is 16 amino acids long.

This clone has only one observation. V usage is TRBV4-3 and J usage is TRBJ2-1, with TRBD2 matching over 9 bases. V gave up 1 base and J gave up 0 bases; unmatched junction bases: 10. This CDR3 is 19 amino acids long. CDR1 and CDR2 (germline): LGHNA, YSLEER. CDR3 residues: CASSQGSGGTISSYNEQFF. For the CDR3, the DNA is TGCGCCAGCAGCCAAGGAAGCGGGGGGACCATAAGCTCCTACAATGAGCAGTTCTTC.

This chain links TRBV5-6 with TRBJ1-5; D ambiguous. V was pared by 1 base and J by 10 bases, with 9 bases between. This CDR3 spans 12 amino acids. CDR1 and CDR2 (germline): SGHDT, YYEEEE. This chain's CDR3 is CASSLSEGPQHF. CDR3 nucleotides: TGTGCCAGCAGCTTGTCAGAGGGTCCCCAGCATTTT.

CDR3 region: CASSLGSGRGETQYF. In DNA, the CDR3 is TGTGCCAGCAGTTTGGGTAGCGGGAGGGGAGAGACCCAGTACTTC. This chain uses TRBV27 with TRBJ2-5, with 11 bases identical to TRBD2. V dropped 3 bases and J dropped 4; count of bases not matched to a gene: 4. Germline CDR1 is MNHEY and CDR2 is SMNVEV (reference sequence). The CDR3 runs 15 residues.

The V and J genes are TRBV18 and TRBJ1-6, with D tentatively TRBD1 (5 bases). Trimming removed 4 bases from V and 8 bases from J, with 12 bases in between. The CDR3 sequence is 14 residues long. Germline V gives CDR1 KGHSH, CDR2 LQKENI. CDR3 sequence: CASSLRGGDSPLHF. CDR3 bases: TGTGCCAGCTCACTAAGGGGAGGGGATTCACCCCTCCACTTT.

The chain joins TRBV7-6 to TRBJ1-6, with D possibly being TRBD1 (6 bases). The V gene's germline CDR1 is SGHVS and CDR2 FNYEAQ. The CDR3 is 17 amino acids. The V end was cut by 1 base, the J end by 5 bases, with 15 bases between. CDR3 protein: CASSLEVEAGDNSPLHF. CDR3 sequence (DNA): TGTGCCAGCAGCTTAGAGGTAGAAGCAGGGGATAATTCACCCCTCCACTTT. The full variable domain, in which reference TRBV7-6 and TRBJ1-6 provide the parts outside the CDR3, is GAGVSQSPRYKVTKRGQDVALRCDPISGHVSLYWYRQALGQGPEFLTYFNYEAQQDKSGLPNDRFSAERPEGSISTLTIQRTEQRDSAMYRCASSLEVEAGDNSPLHFGNGTRLTVT.

This clone was counted a single time. CDR3 in DNA: TGTGCTAGTGGTTTGGGACTAGCGGGGGGAGACAGCTCCTACAATGAGCAGTTCTTC. Translation gives CASGLGLAGGDSSYNEQFF. The J gene is TRBJ2-1, the V gene TRBV12-5; 13 nucleotides align to TRBD2. Looked up from germline, CDR1 is LGHNT and CDR2 is FRNRAP. The CDR3 totals 19 residues. Trimming cost V 1 base and J 0 bases; bases outside gene matches: 6. Using reference TRBV12-5 and TRBJ2-1 for the parts outside the CDR3, the full variable domain is DARVTQTPRHKVTEMGQEVTMRCQPILGHNTVFWYRQTMMQGLELLAYFRNRAPLDDSGMPKDRFSAEMPDATLATLKIQPSEPRDSAVYFCASGLGLAGGDSSYNEQFFGPGTRLTVL.

This chain joins TRBV27 and TRBJ2-1; 8 bases align to TRBD1. J gave up 2 bases and V 5 bases, and 2 bases lay outside the gene matches. CDR1 and CDR2 (germline): MNHEY, SMNVEV (reference sequence). The CDR3 contains 14 residues. The CDR3 loop reads CASSPDRAYNEQFF. For the CDR3, the DNA is TGTGCCAGCAGTCCGGACAGGGCCTACAATGAGCAGTTCTTC.

V gene TRBV7-8 combines with J gene TRBJ2-7, with 7 bases aligning to TRBD1. The CDR3 loop spans 14 amino acids. Germline loops: CDR1 SGHVS, CDR2 FQNEAQ. The ends lost 3 bases at V and 5 bases at J; junction bases unmatched: 7. The CDR3 protein is CASSFRTGPHEQYF. The CDR3, as DNA: TGTGCCAGCAGCTTCCGGACAGGCCCCCACGAGCAGTACTTC.

The chain is built from TRBV5-5 and TRBJ1-3, with no clear D. There are 17 residues in the CDR3. Germline V gene data show CDR1 as SGHKS and CDR2 as YYEKEE (reference sequence). V lost 4 bases and J 0 bases, leaving 17 bases between the germline ends. The CDR3 bases are TGTGCCAGCAGCCCAATAGCGTGGGCAGTCTCTGGAAACACCATATATTTT. Translating it yields CASSPIAWAVSGNTIYF.

V gene TRBV24-1 combines with J gene TRBJ2-3, with 15 bases lining up with TRBD2. The CDR3 length is 16 residues. The V and J ends lost 3 bases and 6 bases, in that order; junction bases with no gene match: 3. CDR1 is KGHDR and CDR2 is SFDVKD in the germline V gene. Here the CDR3 reads CATSDRTSGGVDTQYF. As DNA, the CDR3 is TGTGCCACCAGTGATCGGACTAGCGGGGGGGTGGATACGCAGTATTTT.

The rearrangement uses TRBV4-3 and TRBJ1-6; 7 nucleotides match TRBD1. Germline V CDR1 and CDR2: LGHNA, YSLEER. The ends lost 1 base at V and 7 bases at J; junction bases unmatched: 4. The CDR3 runs 15 residues. The CDR3, as DNA: TGCGCCAGCAGCCAAGGAGGGGGCGGAAATTCACCCCTCCACTTT. Translated: CASSQGGGGNSPLHF.

As DNA, the CDR3 is TGTGCCAGCAGCCGGGACAGGGTCGGCACCGGGGAGCTGTTTTTT. It is translated as CASSRDRVGTGELFF. The rearrangement uses TRBV7-2 and TRBJ2-2; the match to TRBD1 covers 9 bases. V gave up 5 bases and J gave up 4 bases; unmatched junction bases: 5. Germline assignment: CDR1 SGHTA and CDR2 FQGNSA. This CDR3 is 15 amino acids long.

A note on this clone: Other DNA sequences of this sample code for an identical CDR3. This rearrangement joins TRBV5-1 to TRBJ2-3; TRBD1 matches at 9 bases. Losses at the gene ends were 5 bases for V and 4 bases for J; bases not matched to a gene: 5. The germline gives CDR1 SGHRS, CDR2 YFSETQ. This CDR3 is 14 amino acids long. The CDR3 here is CASSLGQGPDTQYF. The CDR3 nucleotides are TGCGCCAGCAGTTTAGGACAGGGGCCAGATACGCAGTATTTT.

In this sample, this clone turned up a few times. The chain recombines TRBV7-9 with TRBJ2-7; D possibly corresponds to TRBD2 (5 bases). CDR1 is SEHNR, CDR2 FQNEAQ, per germline (reference sequence). Trimming removed 5 bases from V and 0 bases from J, with 20 bases in between. The CDR3 contains 17 residues. CDR3 sequence: CASSADRLAGGSYEQYF. The CDR3 bases are TGTGCCAGCAGCGCCGATCGCCTGGCGGGCGGCTCCTACGAGCAGTACTTC.

The chain couples TRBV18 to TRBJ2-1, with 13 bases aligning to TRBD2. CDR1 and CDR2 from the germline V gene are KGHSH and LQKENI. V lost 4 bases and J lost 6; bases outside the gene matches: 3. The CDR3 length is 15 residues. The CDR3 nucleotides read TGTGCCAGCTCACAGGGACTAGCGGGATTCAATGAGCAGTTCTTC. Its protein is CASSQGLAGFNEQFF. The full variable domain, with the rest looked up from reference TRBV18 and TRBJ2-1, is NAGVMQNPRHLVRRRGQEARLRCSPMKGHSHVYWYRQLPEEGLKFMVYLQKENIIDESGMPKERFSAEFPKEGPSILRIQQVVRGDSAAYFCASSQGLAGFNEQFFGPGTRLTVL.